The following is a T cell receptor beta chain sequence with its context. Antigen: not known. The table came from immunoSEQ multiplex PCR; TCRdb's copy has only in-frame clones and leaves some out. This sample has under 100,000 clones, with 96% found just once. This sample is drawn from a study of cytomegalovirus exposure and HLA in healthy donors. Findings of the study overall: Rare TCR sequences dominated, though some public TCRs recurred in many donors. There were a few CMV-associated chains whose specificity for CMV antigens was confirmed in vitro.

This TCR was sampled from a woman aged 18-35 years in good health and CMV-seronegative. Input material: PBMCs.

The CDR3 sequence: CASLAGATGTEAFF. The CDR3 DNA reads as TGTGCCAGCTTAGCGGGGGCTACGGGCACTGAAGCTTTCTTT. V and J are TRBV7-2 and TRBJ1-1; D possibly corresponds to TRBD1 (6 bases). CDR1 and CDR2 from the germline V gene are SGHTA and FQGNSA. V was shortened by 8 bases and J by 4 bases, with 17 bases between the two germline ends. This CDR3 is 14 amino acids long.